This T cell receptor beta chain was sequenced during a study of fetal regulatory T cell absence and autoimmunity. In its sample, this clone was seen once. Assay: immunoSEQ multiplex PCR; the TCRdb copy retains only in-frame clones and omits some. The data show approximately 49,000 clones, roughly 80% seen once. Trimming took 5 bases from V and 6 from J, leaving 12 bases between them. Germline CDR1 is SGHNT and CDR2 is YENEEA. The CDR3 is made up of 13 amino acids. The receptor's source is a newborn boy with IPEX syndrome. Sequencing was done on a sample of cord blood. The chain is built from TRBV11-3 and TRBJ2-3; D perhaps matches TRBD2 (7 bases). CDR3 sequence (DNA): TGTGCCAGCAGCGCTAAGGGGGGGGATACGCAGTATTTT. Translating gives CASSAKGGDTQYF.